This T cell receptor (beta chain) was retrieved from a study of blood T cells in healthy people across ages. The CDR3 runs 15 residues. Germline V lookup: CDR1 SGHTA, CDR2 FQGNSA. Points on this clonotype: Its antigen is not known. A read error may explain this, as a much larger clone is one base away.

Through a sample-barcoded 5' primer and a J-beta primer mix, a second PCR was run for roughly 6 to 11 cycles. TCRdb re-called the 5' RACE reads through MiXCR, storing one row per CDR3 protein. This sample has over a million distinct CDR3 sequences; roughly two fifths occur once, and the top ten carry over 3.5%. Points from the study as a whole: More naive CD4+ cells and higher diversity were found in long-lived than in aged donors. While age rose, TCR beta diversity per million T cells dropped in a roughly linear way.

V gene TRBV7-2 combines with J gene TRBJ2-5; D perhaps matches TRBD2 (6 bases). The receptor comes from a woman in her late teens or twenties in good health. Material for sequencing was blood. This CDR3 reads CVSSLDPGRQETQYF. CDR3 DNA sequence: TGTGTCAGCAGCTTAGACCCGGGGAGGCAAGAGACCCAGTACTTC.